One and the same sample provided the 2 T cell receptor beta chains below, sequenced in a study of molecular identifiers for immune sequencing clone quantification. TCRdb used MiXCR to reprocess the PCR reads, holding one entry per CDR3 protein. Here the sample spans more than 95,000 distinct CDR3 sequences, more than 20% being singletons. The sequenced sample was naive CD8+ T cells from blood, with Jurkat cell RNA spiked in. As to subset: FACS-sorted CD8+CD4-CCR7+CD45RA+ naive T cells. The receptor source for this set is a human donor in good health. Some libraries in this study had Jurkat cell RNA spiked in.

At least ten counts were recorded for this clonotype. This chain uses TRBV7-9 with TRBJ2-1; 9 nucleotides align to TRBD2. The V gene's germline CDR1 is SEHNR and CDR2 FQNEAQ (reference sequence). The CDR3 covers 14 residues. The junction had 7 bases not matched to a gene; V was cut back by 3 bases and J by 10 bases. CDR3 loop: CASSFPGREGEQFF. DNA of the CDR3: TGTGCCAGCAGCTTCCCTGGGCGGGAGGGGGAGCAGTTCTTC.

This clonotype was detected ten times or more. Lacking the conserved final phenylalanine or tryptophan, this CDR3 likely reflects a read error. No DNA is shown, since the ends of the CDR3 on it are uncertain; the CDR3 is the one TCRdb lists. The chain couples TRBV12-3 or TRBV12-4 to TRBJ2-1; the table's TRBD1 call for D was not verified on the DNA. The CDR3 length equals 12 residues, ends included. CDR3 residues: CASSLLGAPAIS.